These 10 T cell receptor beta chains were all obtained from the same sample, sequenced in a study of T cell changes during pregnancy in multiple sclerosis. Libraries were prepared by immunoSEQ multiplex PCR; TCRdb keeps only in-frame clonotypes and omits some of them. The sample lists around 57,000 clones; about 92% were seen once. The sample here was CD4+ T cells from peripheral blood mononuclear cells, taken in the third trimester of pregnancy. The receptors derive from a female donor with multiple sclerosis, enrolled in a pregnancy study.

The rearrangement uses TRBV7-6 and TRBJ1-2; a possible D gene is TRBD1 (6 bases). The CDR3 totals 11 residues. From germline, CDR1 is SGHVS and CDR2 FNYEAQ. Trimming took 4 bases from V and 8 from J, leaving 8 bases between them. CDR3 residues: CASSSGQGYTF. In nucleotides, the CDR3 is TGTGCCAGCAGCTCAGGACAGGGCTACACCTTC.

CDR3 loop: CASSATGGINSPLHF. The CDR3 DNA sequence: TGTGCCAGCAGTGCTACAGGGGGCATTAATTCACCCCTCCACTTT. The genes are TRBV6-6 and TRBJ1-6; 9 positions agree with TRBD1. V lost 5 bases, J lost 6 bases, and 5 bases stayed unmatched. There are 15 residues in the CDR3. In germline, CDR1 is MNHNY, CDR2 SVGAGI (reference sequence).

This chain uses TRBV5-5 with TRBJ1-2, with D tentatively TRBD1 (5 bases). The CDR3 has 16 residues. Germline V CDR1 and CDR2: SGHKS, YYEKEE (reference sequence). V was clipped by 0 bases and J by 5 bases, with 17 bases between them. The CDR3 region is CASSLVEGPKGYGYTF. CDR3 sequence (DNA): TGTGCCAGCAGCTTGGTGGAGGGCCCCAAGGGGTATGGCTACACCTTC.

The genes are TRBV28 and TRBJ1-2; D is possibly TRBD1 (6 bases). CDR1 and CDR2 (germline): MDHEN, SYDVKM. The CDR3 runs 15 residues. With 8 bases removed from V and 2 bases from J, the gap between germline ends came to 18 bases. The CDR3 loop reads CASQRHVGQNYGYTF. The CDR3 coding sequence is TGTGCCAGCCAACGCCATGTAGGACAGAACTATGGCTACACCTTC.

The V call is TRBV27, the J call TRBJ2-6; D is uncertain. CDR3 length equals 14 residues. Trimming pared 3 bases from V and 0 bases from J, leaving 3 bases between. Germline lookup yields CDR1 MNHEY and CDR2 SMNVEV (reference sequence). The CDR3 protein is CASSFSSGANVLTF. CDR3 DNA: TGTGCCAGCAGTTTTAGCTCTGGGGCCAACGTCCTGACTTTC.

This chain links TRBV5-1 with TRBJ2-3, with 7 bases aligning to TRBD1. This CDR3 region has 15 residues. J lost 4 bases, V lost 4 bases, and 9 bases had no gene match. In germline, CDR1 is SGHRS, CDR2 YFSETQ. The CDR3 sequence is CASSAGQVVSDTQYF. In DNA form, the CDR3 reads TGCGCCAGCAGCGCCGGACAGGTGGTTTCAGATACGCAGTATTTT. Drawing the rest from reference TRBV5-1 and TRBJ2-3, the complete variable domain is KAGVTQTPRYLIKTRGQQVTLSCSPISGHRSVSWYQQTPGQGLQFLFEYFSETQRNKGNFPGRFSGRQFSNSRSEMNVSTLELGDSALYLCASSAGQVVSDTQYFGPGTRLTVL.

The V call is TRBV28, the J call TRBJ1-3; D is perhaps TRBD1 (6 bases). Germline V lookup: CDR1 MDHEN, CDR2 SYDVKM. There are 16 residues in the CDR3. Trimming removed 6 bases from V and 0 bases from J, with 15 bases in between. The CDR3 spells CASSRLPGDSGNTIYF. The DNA of the CDR3 is TGTGCCAGCAGCAGACTCCCAGGGGACTCTGGAAACACCATATATTTT.

The V gene is TRBV15, the J gene TRBJ2-1; 10 bases are shared with TRBD2. CDR1 and CDR2 from the germline V gene are LNHNV and YYDKDF (reference sequence). The V segment lost 7 bases and the J segment 7 bases; nucleotides outside the gene matches: 13. CDR3 length equals 16 residues. The CDR3 DNA reads TGTGCCACCAAAGATAGAGCGGGAGGGAGCTTGAATGAGCAGTTCTTC. Translation: CATKDRAGGSLNEQFF.

This rearrangement joins TRBV6-1 to TRBJ1-2, with D unresolved. Germline assignment: CDR1 MNHNS and CDR2 SASEGT. V lost 0 bases to trimming and J lost 4 bases, with 9 bases between them. This CDR3 comprises 14 residues. The CDR3 here is CASSEAATVYGYTF. CDR3 DNA: TGTGCCAGCAGTGAAGCGGCAACCGTCTATGGCTACACCTTC.

The V call is TRBV6-4, the J call TRBJ2-5, with TRBD2 matching over 7 bases. Germline CDR1 is MRHNA and CDR2 is SNTAGT. The V gene end was trimmed by 3 bases and the J gene end by 6 bases; junction bases not matched to a gene: 4. The length of the CDR3 is 13 residues. CDR3 in DNA: TGTGCCAGCAGTGAGACTAGCAGTCAGACCCAGTACTTC. Residues: CASSETSSQTQYF.